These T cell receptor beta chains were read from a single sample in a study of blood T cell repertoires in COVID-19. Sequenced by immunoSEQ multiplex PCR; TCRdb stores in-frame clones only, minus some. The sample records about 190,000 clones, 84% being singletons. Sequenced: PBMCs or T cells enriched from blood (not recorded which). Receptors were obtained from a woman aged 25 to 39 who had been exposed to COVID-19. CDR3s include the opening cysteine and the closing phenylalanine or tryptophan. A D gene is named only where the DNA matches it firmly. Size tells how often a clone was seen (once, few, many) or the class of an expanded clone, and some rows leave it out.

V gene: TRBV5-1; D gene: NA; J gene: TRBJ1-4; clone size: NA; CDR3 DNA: TGCGCCAGCAGCCGACTCGCGGATAGGACTAATGAAAAACTGTTTTTT; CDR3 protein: CASSRLADRTNEKLFF
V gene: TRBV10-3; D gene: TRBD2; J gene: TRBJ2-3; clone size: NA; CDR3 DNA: TGTGCCATACTAGCGGGGGGGCCGAATAGCACAGATACGCAGTATTTT; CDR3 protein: CAILAGGPNSTDTQYF
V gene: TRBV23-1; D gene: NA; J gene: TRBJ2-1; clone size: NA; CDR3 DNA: TGCGCCAGCAGTCCCCATTGGGCAGGGCGCAACAATGAGCAGTTCTTC; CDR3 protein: CASSPHWAGRNNEQFF
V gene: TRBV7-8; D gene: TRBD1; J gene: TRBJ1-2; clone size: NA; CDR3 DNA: TGTGCCAGCAGACCTGAGGGTGGGGACAGCTTTTACTATGGCTACACCTTC; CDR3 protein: CASRPEGGDSFYYGYTF
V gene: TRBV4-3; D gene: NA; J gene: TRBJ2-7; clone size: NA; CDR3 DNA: TGCGCCAGCAGCCAATCCGCCGGGGAGGATGGAGGCGAGCAGTACTTC; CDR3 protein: CASSQSAGEDGGEQYF
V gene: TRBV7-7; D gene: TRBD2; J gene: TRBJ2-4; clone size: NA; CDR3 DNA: TGTGCCAGCAGCCTAAGGGCGGGACTAGCGGGGATGTTCGGCAAAAACATTCAGTACTTC; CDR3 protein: CASSLRAGLAGMFGKNIQYF
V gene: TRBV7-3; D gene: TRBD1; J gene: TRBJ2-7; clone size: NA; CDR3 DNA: TGTGCCAGCAGCCGGGACAGGGCAGACTACGAGCAGTACTTC; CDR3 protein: CASSRDRADYEQYF
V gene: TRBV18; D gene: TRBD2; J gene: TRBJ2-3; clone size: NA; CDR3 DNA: TGTGCCAGCTCGAACTCTCGAGCGGGGGGGCCTACAGATACGCAGTATTTT; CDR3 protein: CASSNSRAGGPTDTQYF
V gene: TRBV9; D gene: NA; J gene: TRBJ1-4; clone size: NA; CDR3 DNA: TGTGCCAGCAGCGACAGGATGGGGGAAAAACTGTTTTTT; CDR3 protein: CASSDRMGEKLFF
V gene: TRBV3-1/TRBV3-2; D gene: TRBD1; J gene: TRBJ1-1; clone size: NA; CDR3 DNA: TGTGCCAGCAGCCATCCGGGGGACAGGAACACTGAAGCTTTCTTT; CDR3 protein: CASSHPGDRNTEAFF
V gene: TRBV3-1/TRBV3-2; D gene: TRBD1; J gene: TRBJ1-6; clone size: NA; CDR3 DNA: TGTGCCAGCAGCCGAGGAACAGGGGTTCGCGATTCACCCCTCCACTTT; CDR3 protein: CASSRGTGVRDSPLHF
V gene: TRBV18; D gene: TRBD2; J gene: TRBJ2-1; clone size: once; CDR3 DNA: TGTGCCAGCTCAATCTCCGGGGGGGCGTCCTACAATGAGCAGTTCTTC; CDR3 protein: CASSISGGASYNEQFF
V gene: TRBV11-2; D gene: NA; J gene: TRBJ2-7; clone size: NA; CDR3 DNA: TGTGCCAGCAGCAGAGACAGGTACTCCTACGAGCAGTACTTC; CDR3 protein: CASSRDRYSYEQYF
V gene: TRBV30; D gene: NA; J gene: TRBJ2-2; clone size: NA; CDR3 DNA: TGTGCCTGGAGAATGACTATACCGAACACCGGGGAGCTGTTTTTT; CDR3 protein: CAWRMTIPNTGELFF
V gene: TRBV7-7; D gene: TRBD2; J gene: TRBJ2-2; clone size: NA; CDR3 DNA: TGTGCCAGCAGCTTAGAGCCTTGGCGGGGGGGGCCCACCGGGGAGCTGTTTTTT; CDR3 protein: CASSLEPWRGGPTGELFF
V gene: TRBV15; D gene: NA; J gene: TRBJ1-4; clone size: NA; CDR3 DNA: TGTGCCACCAGCAGAGAGGGGCCAGCCCATAATGAAAAACTGTTTTTT; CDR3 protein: CATSREGPAHNEKLFF
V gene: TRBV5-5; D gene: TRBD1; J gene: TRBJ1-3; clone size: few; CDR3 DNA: TGTGCCAGCAGCTTTGGAGGGGGCGATGGAAACACCATATATTTT; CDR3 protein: CASSFGGGDGNTIYF
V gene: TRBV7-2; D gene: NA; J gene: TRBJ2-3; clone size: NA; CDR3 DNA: TGTGCCAGCAGCCCCGGACAGAGAAGGACAGATACGCAGTATTTT; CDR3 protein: CASSPGQRRTDTQYF
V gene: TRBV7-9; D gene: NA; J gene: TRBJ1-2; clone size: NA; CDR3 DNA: TGTGCCAGCAGCTTAGAAACGGGGATTTCTGGCTACACCTTC; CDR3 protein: CASSLETGISGYTF
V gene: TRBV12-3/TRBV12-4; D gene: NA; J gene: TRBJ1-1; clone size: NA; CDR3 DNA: TGTGCCAGCAGTTTTCCAGGTACTGAAGCTTTCTTT; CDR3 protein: CASSFPGTEAFF
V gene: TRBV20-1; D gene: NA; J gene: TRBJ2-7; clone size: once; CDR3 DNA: TGCAGTGCGGAAACAGGGAACGAGCAGTACTTC; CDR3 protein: CSAETGNEQYF
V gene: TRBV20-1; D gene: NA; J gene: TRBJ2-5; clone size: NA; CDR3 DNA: TGCAGTGCGACGGGCCAAGAGACCCAGTACTTC; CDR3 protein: CSATGQETQYF
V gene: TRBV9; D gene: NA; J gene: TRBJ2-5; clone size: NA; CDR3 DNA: TGTGCCAGCAGCCCGACACAGCCCAAAGAGACCCAGTACTTC; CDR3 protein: CASSPTQPKETQYF
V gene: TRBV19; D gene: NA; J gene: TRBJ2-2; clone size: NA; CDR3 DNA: TGTGCCAGTTCCGACAGATCGAACACCGGGGAGCTGTTTTTT; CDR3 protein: CASSDRSNTGELFF
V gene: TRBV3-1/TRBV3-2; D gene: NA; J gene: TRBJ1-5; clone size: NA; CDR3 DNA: TGTGCCAGCAGCCAGGGCCCGGCCAGAGATCAGCCCCAGCATTTT; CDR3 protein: CASSQGPARDQPQHF
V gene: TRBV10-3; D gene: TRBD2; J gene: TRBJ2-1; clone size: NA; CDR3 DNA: TGTGCCACGGGACTAGTTGCGGCCTCCTACAATGAGCAGTTCTTC; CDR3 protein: CATGLVAASYNEQFF
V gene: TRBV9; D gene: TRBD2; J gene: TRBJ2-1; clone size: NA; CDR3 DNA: TGTGCCAGCAGCGTAGTAAGCGGGGGGGAAAATGAGCAGTTCTTC; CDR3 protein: CASSVVSGGENEQFF
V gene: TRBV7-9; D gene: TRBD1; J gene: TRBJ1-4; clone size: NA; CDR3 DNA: TGTGCCAGCAGCTTTCCCGGGACAGGGAATGAAAAACTGTTTTTT; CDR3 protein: CASSFPGTGNEKLFF
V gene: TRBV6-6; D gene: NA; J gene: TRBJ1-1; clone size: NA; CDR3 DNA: TGTGCCAGCAGTTACCAGGGTCTAGACCGAGCTTTCTTT; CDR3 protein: CASSYQGLDRAFF
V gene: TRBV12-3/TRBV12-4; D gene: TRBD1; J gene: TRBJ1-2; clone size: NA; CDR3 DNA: TGTGCCAGCAGTTTAGGGGGGACAGTAGGCTACACCTTC; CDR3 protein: CASSLGGTVGYTF
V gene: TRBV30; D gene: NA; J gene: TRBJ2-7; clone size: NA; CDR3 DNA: TGTGCCTGGAGACGAACAGCCGAAAGAGAGCAGTACTTC; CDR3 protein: CAWRRTAEREQYF
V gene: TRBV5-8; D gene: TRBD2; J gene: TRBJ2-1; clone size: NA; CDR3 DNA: TGTGCCAGCAGCGCCCAATGGACTAGCGGGGGGGCAGGGGAGCAGTTCTTC; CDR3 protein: CASSAQWTSGGAGEQFF
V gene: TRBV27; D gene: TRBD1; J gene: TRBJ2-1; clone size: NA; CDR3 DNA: TGTGCCAGCAGTCCCCGACAGGGTCCGTACAATGAGCAGTTCTTC; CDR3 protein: CASSPRQGPYNEQFF
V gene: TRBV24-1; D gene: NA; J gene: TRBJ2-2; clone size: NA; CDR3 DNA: TGTGCCACCAGTGCGGCGGGGGCTCTGACCGGGGAGCTGTTTTTT; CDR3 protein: CATSAAGALTGELFF
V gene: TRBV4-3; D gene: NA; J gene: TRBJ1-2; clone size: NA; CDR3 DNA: TGCGCCAGCAGCCAAGAGTCGACAGCTCTCTATGGCTACACCTTC; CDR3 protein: CASSQESTALYGYTF
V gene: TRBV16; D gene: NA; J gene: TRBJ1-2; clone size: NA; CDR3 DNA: TGTGCCAGCAGCCAATCATCCAGCGTTAATGGCTACACCTTC; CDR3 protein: CASSQSSSVNGYTF
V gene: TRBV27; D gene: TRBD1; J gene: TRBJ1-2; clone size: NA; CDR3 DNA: TGTGCCAGCAGTCCCAACGGACAGGGGAGCTTTGTTTATGGCTACACCTTC; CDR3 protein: CASSPNGQGSFVYGYTF
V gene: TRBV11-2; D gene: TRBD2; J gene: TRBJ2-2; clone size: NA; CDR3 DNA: TGTGCCAGCAGCTTTTCTAGCGGGGGGGCCGCCGGGGAGCTGTTTTTT; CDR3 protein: CASSFSSGGAAGELFF
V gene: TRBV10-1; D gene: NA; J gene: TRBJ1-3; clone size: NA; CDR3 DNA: TGCGCCAGCAGTGATGGTCCAGGCCCTGGAAACACCATATATTTT; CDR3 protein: CASSDGPGPGNTIYF
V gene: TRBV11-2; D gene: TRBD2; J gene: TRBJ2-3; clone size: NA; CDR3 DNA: TGTGCCAGCAGCCTGGAGGGAGCGGGGGGGACAGATACGCAGTATTTT; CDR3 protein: CASSLEGAGGTDTQYF
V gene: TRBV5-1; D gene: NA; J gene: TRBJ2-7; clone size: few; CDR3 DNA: TGCGCCAGCAGCGTGGGCGGAGGAGGTTCCGAGCAGTACTTC; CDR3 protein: CASSVGGGGSEQYF
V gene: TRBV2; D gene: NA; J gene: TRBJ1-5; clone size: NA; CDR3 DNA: TGTGCCAGCAGGGGGGCAGGGTTGGCGGAGCCCCAGCATTTT; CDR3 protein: CASRGAGLAEPQHF
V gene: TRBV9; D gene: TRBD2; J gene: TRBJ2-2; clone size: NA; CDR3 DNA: TGTGCCAGCAGCGTAGCAGCGGGGGGATCATCGGGTACCGGGGAGCTGTTTTTT; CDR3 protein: CASSVAAGGSSGTGELFF
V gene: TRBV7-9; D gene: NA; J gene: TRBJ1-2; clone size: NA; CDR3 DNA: TGTGCCAGCAGCTCCGGGGAGTATGGCTACACCTTC; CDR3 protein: CASSSGEYGYTF
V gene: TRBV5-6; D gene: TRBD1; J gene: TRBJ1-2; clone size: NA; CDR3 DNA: TGTGCCAGCACCCCATGGGACAGGGAAGGTCACTATGGCTACACCTTC; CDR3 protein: CASTPWDREGHYGYTF
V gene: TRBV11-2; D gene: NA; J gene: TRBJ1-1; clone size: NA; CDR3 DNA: TGTGCCAGCAGCCCCCAATCGGTTTCCCCTGAAGCTTTCTTT; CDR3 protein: CASSPQSVSPEAFF
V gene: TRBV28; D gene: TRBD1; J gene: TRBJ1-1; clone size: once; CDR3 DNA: TGTGCCAGCAGTTTTAACAGGGGGGGGTTTGGAACTGAAGCTTTCTTT; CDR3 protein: CASSFNRGGFGTEAFF
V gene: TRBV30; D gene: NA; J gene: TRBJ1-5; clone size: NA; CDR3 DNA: TGTGCCTGGAGTCCAAGCAGGGATCAGCCCCAGCATTTT; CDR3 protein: CAWSPSRDQPQHF